Below, 3 T cell receptor beta chains from the same sample are listed, as sequenced in a study of identifying expanded T cells in peripheral blood. Here immunoSEQ multiplex PCR was the method, and the copy in TCRdb shows in-frame clones only, minus some. The sample contains more than 50,000 clones, over 75% of which appear only once. Material for sequencing was blood. The receptors shown here come from a person aged 18 to 70 in good health.

This clone was recorded once. V and J are TRBV7-2 and TRBJ1-1, with 9 bases identical to TRBD1. Germline CDR1 and CDR2: SGHTA and FQGNSA. The CDR3 runs 15 residues. Losses at the gene ends were 4 bases for V and 5 bases for J; bases not matched to a gene: 8. The CDR3 here is CASSSTGTGNTEAFF. CDR3 in DNA: TGTGCCAGCAGCTCAACTGGGACAGGGAATACTGAAGCTTTCTTT.

The chain links TRBV5-6 to TRBJ1-3; no definite D call. Trimming took 5 bases from V and 6 from J, leaving 9 bases between them. Germline V gene sequence: CDR1 SGHDT, CDR2 YYEEEE. This CDR3 region has 12 residues. This CDR3 is CASSSSLNTIYF. The CDR3 DNA reads TGTGCCAGCAGTTCTTCCCTAAACACCATATATTTT.

V is TRBV7-6 and J is TRBJ2-1; tentatively, D is TRBD1 or TRBD2 (6 bases each). This CDR3 is built from 14 residues. Germline values: CDR1 SGHVS, CDR2 FNYEAQ. Trimming shortened V by 5 bases and J by 4 bases, and 12 bases separated the two germline ends. CDR3 coding DNA: TGTGCCAGCAGCCCCCGGAGGGGGTACAATGAGCAGTTCTTC. It encodes CASSPRRGYNEQFF.